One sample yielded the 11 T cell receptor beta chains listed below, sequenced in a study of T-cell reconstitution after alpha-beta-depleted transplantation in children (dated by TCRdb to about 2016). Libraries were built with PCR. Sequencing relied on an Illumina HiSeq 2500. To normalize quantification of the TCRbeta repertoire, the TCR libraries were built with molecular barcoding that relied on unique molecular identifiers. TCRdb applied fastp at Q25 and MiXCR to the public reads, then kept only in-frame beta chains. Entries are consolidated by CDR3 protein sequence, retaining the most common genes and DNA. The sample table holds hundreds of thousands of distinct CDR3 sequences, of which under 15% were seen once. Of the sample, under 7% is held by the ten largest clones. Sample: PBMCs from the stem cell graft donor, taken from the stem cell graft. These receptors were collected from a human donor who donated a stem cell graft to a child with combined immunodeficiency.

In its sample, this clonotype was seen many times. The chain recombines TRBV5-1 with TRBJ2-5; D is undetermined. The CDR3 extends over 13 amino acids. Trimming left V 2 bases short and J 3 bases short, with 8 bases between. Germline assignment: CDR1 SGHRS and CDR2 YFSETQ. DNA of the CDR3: TGCGCCAGCAGCTTTAACGCAGAAGAGACCCAGTACTTC. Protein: CASSFNAEETQYF.

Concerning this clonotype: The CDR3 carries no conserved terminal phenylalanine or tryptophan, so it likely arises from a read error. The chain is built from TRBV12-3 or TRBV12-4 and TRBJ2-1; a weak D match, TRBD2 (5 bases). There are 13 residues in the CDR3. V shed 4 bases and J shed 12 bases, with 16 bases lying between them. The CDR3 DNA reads TGTGCCAGCAGTTCATTCTTGGGTGAGGGGCAGTTCGTC. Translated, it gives CASSSFLGEGQFV.

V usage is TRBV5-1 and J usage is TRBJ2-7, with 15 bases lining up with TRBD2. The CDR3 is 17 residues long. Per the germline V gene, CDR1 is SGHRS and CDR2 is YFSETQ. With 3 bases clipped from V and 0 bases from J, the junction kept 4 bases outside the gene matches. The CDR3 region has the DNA TGCGCCAGCAGCTCCGGGACTAGCGGGAGGTTCTCCTACGAGCAGTACTTC. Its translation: CASSSGTSGRFSYEQYF. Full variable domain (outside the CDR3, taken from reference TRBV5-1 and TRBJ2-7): KAGVTQTPRYLIKTRGQQVTLSCSPISGHRSVSWYQQTPGQGLQFLFEYFSETQRNKGNFPGRFSGRQFSNSRSEMNVSTLELGDSALYLCASSSGTSGRFSYEQYFGPGTRLTVT.

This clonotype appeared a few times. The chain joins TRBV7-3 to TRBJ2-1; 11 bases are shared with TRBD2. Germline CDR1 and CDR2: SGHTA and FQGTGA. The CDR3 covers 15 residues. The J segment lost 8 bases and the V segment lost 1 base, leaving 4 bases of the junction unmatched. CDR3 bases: TGTGCCAGCAGCTTAAGCACTAGCGGGAGCGATGAGCAGTTCTTC. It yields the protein CASSLSTSGSDEQFF.

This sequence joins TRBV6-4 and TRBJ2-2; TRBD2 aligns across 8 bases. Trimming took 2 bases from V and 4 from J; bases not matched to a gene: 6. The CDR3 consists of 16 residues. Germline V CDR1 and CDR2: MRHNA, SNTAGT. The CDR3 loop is CASSDPSGSGTGELFF. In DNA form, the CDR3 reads TGTGCCAGCAGTGACCCGAGCGGGAGTGGCACCGGGGAGCTGTTTTTT.

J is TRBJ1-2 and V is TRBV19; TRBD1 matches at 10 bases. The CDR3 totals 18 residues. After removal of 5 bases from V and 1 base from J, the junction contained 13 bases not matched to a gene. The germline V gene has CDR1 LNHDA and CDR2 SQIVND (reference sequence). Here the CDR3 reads CASSPGQGTVLGNYGYTF. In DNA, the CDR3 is TGTGCCAGTAGTCCGGGACAGGGGACCGTGTTGGGTAACTATGGCTACACCTTC.

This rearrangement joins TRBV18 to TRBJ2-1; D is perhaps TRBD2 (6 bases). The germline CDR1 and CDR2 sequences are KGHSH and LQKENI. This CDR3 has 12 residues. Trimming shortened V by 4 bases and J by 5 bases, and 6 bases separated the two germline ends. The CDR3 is CASSREDNEQFF. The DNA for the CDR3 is TGTGCCAGCTCACGGGAGGACAATGAGCAGTTCTTC.

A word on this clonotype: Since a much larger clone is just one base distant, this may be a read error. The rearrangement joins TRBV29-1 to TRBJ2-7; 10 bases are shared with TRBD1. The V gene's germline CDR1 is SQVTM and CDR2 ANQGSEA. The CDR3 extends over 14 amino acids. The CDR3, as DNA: TGCAGCGCTGAAGACCGGGACAGGGGCTACGAGCAGTACTTC. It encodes CSAEDRDRGYEQYF.

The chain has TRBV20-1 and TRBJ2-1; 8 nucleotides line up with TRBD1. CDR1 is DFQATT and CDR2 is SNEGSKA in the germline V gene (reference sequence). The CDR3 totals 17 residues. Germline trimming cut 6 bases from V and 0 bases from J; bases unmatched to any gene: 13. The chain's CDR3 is CSAQPGGFTSSYNEQFF. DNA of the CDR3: TGCAGTGCCCAGCCAGGGGGCTTTACTAGCTCCTACAATGAGCAGTTCTTC.

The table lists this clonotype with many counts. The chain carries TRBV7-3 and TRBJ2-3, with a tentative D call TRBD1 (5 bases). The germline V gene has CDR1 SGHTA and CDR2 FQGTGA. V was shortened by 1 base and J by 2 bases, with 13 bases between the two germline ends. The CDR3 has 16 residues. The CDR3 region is CASSLSRDSHTDTQYF. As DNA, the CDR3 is TGTGCCAGCAGCTTAAGTCGTGACAGTCACACAGATACGCAGTATTTT.

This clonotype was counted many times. CDR3 amino acids: CASSSGATGELFF. In nucleotides, the CDR3 is TGTGCCAGCAGCTCCGGGGCAACCGGGGAGCTGTTTTTT. The chain joins TRBV12-3 or TRBV12-4 to TRBJ2-2; D tentatively reads TRBD1 or TRBD2 (5 bases each). The CDR3 is 13 residues long. V shed 6 bases and J shed 5 bases, with 10 bases lying between them.